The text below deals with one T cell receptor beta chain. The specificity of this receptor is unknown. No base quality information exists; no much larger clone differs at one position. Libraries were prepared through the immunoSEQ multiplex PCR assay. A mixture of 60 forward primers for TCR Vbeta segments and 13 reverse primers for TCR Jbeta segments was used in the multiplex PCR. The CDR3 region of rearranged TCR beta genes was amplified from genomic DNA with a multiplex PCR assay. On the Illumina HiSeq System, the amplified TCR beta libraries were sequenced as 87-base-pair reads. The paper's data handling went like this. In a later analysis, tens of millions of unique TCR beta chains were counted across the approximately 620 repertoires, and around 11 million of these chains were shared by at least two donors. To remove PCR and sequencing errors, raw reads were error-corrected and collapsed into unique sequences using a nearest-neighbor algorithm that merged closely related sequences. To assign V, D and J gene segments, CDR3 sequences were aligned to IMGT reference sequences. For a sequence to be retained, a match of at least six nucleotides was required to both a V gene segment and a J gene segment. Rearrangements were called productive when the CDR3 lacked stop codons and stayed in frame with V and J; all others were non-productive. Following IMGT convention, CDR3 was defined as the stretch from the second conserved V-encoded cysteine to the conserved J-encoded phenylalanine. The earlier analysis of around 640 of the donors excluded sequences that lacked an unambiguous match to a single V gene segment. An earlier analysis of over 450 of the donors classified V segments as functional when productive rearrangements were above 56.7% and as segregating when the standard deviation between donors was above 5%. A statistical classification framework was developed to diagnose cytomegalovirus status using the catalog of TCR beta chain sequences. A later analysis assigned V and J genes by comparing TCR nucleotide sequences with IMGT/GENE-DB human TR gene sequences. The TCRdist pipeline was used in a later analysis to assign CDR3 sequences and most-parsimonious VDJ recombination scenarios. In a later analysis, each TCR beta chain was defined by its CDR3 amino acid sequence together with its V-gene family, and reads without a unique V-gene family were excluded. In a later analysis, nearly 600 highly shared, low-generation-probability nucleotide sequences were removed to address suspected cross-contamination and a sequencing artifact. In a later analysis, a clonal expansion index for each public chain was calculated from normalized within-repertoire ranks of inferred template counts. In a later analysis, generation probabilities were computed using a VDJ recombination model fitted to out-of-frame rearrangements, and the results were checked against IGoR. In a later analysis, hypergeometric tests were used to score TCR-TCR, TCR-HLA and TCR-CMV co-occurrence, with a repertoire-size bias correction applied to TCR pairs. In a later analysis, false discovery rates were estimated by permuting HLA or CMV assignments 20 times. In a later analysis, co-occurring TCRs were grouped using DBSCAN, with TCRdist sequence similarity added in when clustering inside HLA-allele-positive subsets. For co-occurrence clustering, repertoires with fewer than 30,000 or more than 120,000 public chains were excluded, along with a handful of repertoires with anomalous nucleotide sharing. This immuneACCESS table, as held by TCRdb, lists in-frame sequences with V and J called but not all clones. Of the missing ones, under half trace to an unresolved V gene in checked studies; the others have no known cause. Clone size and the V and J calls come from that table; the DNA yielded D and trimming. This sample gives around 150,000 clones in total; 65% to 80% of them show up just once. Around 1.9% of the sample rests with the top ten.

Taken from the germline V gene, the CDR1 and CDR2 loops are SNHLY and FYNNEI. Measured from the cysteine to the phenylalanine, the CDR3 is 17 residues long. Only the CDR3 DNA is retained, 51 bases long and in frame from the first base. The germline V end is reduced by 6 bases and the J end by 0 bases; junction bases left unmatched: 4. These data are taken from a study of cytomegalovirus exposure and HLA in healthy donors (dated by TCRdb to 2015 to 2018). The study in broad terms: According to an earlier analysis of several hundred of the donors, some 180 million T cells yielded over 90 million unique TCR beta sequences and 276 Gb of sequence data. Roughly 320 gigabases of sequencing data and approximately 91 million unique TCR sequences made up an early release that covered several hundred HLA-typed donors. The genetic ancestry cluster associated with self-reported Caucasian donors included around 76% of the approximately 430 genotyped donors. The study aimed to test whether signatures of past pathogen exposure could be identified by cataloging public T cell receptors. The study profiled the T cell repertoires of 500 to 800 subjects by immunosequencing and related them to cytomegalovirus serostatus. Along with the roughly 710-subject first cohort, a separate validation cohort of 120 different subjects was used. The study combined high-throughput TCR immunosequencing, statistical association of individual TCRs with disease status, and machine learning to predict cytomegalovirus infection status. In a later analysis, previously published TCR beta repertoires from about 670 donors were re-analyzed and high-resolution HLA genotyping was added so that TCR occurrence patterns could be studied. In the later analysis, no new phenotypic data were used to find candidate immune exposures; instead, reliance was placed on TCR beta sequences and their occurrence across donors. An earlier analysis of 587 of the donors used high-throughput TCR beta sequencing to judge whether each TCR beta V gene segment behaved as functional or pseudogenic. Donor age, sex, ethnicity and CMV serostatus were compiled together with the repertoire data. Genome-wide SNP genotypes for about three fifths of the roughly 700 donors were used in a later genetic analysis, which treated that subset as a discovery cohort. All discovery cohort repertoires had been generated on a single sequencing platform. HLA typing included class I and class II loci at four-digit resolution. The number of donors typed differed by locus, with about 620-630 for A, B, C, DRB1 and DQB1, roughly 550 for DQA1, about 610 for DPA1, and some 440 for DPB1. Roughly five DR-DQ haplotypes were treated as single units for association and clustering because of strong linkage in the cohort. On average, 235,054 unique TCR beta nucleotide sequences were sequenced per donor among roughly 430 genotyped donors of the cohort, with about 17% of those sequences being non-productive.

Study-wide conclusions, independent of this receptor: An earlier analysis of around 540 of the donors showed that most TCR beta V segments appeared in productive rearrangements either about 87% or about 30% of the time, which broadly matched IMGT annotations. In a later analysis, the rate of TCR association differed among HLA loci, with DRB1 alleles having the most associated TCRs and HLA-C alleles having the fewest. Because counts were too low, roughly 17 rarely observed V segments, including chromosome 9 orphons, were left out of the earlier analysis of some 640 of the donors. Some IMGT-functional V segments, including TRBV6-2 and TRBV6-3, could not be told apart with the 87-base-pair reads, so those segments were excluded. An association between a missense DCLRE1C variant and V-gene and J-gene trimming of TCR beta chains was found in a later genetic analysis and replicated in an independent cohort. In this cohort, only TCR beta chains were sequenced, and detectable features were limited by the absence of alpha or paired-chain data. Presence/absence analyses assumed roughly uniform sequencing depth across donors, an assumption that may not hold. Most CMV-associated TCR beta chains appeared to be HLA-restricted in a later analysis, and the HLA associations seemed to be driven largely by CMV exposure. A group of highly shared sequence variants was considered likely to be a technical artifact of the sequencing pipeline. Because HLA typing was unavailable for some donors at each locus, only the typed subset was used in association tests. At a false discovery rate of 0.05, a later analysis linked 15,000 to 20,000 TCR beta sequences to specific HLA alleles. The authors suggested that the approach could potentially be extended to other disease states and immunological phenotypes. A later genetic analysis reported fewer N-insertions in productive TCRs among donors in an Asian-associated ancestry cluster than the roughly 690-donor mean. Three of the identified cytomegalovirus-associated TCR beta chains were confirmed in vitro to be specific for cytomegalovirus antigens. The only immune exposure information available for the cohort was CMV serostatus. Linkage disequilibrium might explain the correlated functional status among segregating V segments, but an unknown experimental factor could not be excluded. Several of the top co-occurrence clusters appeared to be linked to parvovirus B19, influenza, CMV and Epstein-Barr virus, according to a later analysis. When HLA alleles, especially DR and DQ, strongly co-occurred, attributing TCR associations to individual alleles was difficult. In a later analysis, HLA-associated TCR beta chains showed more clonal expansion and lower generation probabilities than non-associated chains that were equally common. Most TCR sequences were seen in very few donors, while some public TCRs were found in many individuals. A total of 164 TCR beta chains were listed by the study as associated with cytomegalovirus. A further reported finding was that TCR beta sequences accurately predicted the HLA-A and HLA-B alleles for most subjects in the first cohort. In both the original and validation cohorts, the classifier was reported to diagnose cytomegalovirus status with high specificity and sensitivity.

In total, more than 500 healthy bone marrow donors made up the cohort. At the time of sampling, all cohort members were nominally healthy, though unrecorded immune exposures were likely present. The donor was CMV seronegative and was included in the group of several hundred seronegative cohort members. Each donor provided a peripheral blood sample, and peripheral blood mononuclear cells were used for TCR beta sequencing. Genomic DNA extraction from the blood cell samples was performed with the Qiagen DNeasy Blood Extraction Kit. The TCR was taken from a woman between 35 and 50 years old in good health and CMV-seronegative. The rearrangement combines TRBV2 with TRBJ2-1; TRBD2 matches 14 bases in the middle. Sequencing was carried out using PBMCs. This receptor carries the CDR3 CASRGLAGASSYNEQFF. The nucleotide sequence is TGTGCCAGCAGGGGACTAGCGGGAGCCAGCTCCTACAATGAGCAGTTCTTC.